The 3 T cell receptor beta chains below come from one sample, sequenced in a study of T cell clonotyping in hematopoietic cell transplantation. Time point specified: recipient sample about 28 days before transplant, after cytoreduction. The method was immunoSEQ multiplex PCR; TCRdb's version includes in-frame clones alone and lacks a portion of them. Here the sample spans around 80,000 clones, 90% to 96% being singletons. The material was peripheral blood mononuclear cells, obtained before stem cell transplant. The receptors stem from a woman in her forties or fifties with acute myeloid leukemia. Some clones in this sample may be carry-over from other donors' samples.

The chain carries TRBV6-5 and TRBJ1-2; D may be TRBD1 (6 bases). Trimming removed 2 bases at V and 2 bases at J, with 6 bases between. The CDR3 is 13 amino acids. Germline lookup yields CDR1 MNHEY and CDR2 SVGAGI. CDR3 DNA sequence: TGTGCCAGCAGTTACACAGGGAACTATGGCTACACCTTC. This codes for CASSYTGNYGYTF.

This chain uses TRBV7-8 with TRBJ1-5; D not certain. Germline CDR1 SGHVS, CDR2 FQNEAQ. Trimming took off 4 bases at V and 4 bases at J, with 14 bases between the two ends. The CDR3 has 15 amino acids. CDR3 in amino acids: CASSSGSTENQPQHF. The CDR3 region has the DNA TGTGCCAGCAGCTCCGGATCTACGGAAAATCAGCCCCAGCATTTT.

This clone was seen just once. The chain recombines TRBV28 with TRBJ1-2; unclear D gene. CDR1 is MDHEN and CDR2 is SYDVKM in the germline V gene. The CDR3 length is 15 residues. V was shortened by 3 bases and J by 5 bases, with 16 bases between the two germline ends. CDR3 region: CASSLAHQELYGYTF. The CDR3 coding sequence is TGTGCCAGCAGTTTGGCACACCAGGAGTTATATGGCTACACCTTC.